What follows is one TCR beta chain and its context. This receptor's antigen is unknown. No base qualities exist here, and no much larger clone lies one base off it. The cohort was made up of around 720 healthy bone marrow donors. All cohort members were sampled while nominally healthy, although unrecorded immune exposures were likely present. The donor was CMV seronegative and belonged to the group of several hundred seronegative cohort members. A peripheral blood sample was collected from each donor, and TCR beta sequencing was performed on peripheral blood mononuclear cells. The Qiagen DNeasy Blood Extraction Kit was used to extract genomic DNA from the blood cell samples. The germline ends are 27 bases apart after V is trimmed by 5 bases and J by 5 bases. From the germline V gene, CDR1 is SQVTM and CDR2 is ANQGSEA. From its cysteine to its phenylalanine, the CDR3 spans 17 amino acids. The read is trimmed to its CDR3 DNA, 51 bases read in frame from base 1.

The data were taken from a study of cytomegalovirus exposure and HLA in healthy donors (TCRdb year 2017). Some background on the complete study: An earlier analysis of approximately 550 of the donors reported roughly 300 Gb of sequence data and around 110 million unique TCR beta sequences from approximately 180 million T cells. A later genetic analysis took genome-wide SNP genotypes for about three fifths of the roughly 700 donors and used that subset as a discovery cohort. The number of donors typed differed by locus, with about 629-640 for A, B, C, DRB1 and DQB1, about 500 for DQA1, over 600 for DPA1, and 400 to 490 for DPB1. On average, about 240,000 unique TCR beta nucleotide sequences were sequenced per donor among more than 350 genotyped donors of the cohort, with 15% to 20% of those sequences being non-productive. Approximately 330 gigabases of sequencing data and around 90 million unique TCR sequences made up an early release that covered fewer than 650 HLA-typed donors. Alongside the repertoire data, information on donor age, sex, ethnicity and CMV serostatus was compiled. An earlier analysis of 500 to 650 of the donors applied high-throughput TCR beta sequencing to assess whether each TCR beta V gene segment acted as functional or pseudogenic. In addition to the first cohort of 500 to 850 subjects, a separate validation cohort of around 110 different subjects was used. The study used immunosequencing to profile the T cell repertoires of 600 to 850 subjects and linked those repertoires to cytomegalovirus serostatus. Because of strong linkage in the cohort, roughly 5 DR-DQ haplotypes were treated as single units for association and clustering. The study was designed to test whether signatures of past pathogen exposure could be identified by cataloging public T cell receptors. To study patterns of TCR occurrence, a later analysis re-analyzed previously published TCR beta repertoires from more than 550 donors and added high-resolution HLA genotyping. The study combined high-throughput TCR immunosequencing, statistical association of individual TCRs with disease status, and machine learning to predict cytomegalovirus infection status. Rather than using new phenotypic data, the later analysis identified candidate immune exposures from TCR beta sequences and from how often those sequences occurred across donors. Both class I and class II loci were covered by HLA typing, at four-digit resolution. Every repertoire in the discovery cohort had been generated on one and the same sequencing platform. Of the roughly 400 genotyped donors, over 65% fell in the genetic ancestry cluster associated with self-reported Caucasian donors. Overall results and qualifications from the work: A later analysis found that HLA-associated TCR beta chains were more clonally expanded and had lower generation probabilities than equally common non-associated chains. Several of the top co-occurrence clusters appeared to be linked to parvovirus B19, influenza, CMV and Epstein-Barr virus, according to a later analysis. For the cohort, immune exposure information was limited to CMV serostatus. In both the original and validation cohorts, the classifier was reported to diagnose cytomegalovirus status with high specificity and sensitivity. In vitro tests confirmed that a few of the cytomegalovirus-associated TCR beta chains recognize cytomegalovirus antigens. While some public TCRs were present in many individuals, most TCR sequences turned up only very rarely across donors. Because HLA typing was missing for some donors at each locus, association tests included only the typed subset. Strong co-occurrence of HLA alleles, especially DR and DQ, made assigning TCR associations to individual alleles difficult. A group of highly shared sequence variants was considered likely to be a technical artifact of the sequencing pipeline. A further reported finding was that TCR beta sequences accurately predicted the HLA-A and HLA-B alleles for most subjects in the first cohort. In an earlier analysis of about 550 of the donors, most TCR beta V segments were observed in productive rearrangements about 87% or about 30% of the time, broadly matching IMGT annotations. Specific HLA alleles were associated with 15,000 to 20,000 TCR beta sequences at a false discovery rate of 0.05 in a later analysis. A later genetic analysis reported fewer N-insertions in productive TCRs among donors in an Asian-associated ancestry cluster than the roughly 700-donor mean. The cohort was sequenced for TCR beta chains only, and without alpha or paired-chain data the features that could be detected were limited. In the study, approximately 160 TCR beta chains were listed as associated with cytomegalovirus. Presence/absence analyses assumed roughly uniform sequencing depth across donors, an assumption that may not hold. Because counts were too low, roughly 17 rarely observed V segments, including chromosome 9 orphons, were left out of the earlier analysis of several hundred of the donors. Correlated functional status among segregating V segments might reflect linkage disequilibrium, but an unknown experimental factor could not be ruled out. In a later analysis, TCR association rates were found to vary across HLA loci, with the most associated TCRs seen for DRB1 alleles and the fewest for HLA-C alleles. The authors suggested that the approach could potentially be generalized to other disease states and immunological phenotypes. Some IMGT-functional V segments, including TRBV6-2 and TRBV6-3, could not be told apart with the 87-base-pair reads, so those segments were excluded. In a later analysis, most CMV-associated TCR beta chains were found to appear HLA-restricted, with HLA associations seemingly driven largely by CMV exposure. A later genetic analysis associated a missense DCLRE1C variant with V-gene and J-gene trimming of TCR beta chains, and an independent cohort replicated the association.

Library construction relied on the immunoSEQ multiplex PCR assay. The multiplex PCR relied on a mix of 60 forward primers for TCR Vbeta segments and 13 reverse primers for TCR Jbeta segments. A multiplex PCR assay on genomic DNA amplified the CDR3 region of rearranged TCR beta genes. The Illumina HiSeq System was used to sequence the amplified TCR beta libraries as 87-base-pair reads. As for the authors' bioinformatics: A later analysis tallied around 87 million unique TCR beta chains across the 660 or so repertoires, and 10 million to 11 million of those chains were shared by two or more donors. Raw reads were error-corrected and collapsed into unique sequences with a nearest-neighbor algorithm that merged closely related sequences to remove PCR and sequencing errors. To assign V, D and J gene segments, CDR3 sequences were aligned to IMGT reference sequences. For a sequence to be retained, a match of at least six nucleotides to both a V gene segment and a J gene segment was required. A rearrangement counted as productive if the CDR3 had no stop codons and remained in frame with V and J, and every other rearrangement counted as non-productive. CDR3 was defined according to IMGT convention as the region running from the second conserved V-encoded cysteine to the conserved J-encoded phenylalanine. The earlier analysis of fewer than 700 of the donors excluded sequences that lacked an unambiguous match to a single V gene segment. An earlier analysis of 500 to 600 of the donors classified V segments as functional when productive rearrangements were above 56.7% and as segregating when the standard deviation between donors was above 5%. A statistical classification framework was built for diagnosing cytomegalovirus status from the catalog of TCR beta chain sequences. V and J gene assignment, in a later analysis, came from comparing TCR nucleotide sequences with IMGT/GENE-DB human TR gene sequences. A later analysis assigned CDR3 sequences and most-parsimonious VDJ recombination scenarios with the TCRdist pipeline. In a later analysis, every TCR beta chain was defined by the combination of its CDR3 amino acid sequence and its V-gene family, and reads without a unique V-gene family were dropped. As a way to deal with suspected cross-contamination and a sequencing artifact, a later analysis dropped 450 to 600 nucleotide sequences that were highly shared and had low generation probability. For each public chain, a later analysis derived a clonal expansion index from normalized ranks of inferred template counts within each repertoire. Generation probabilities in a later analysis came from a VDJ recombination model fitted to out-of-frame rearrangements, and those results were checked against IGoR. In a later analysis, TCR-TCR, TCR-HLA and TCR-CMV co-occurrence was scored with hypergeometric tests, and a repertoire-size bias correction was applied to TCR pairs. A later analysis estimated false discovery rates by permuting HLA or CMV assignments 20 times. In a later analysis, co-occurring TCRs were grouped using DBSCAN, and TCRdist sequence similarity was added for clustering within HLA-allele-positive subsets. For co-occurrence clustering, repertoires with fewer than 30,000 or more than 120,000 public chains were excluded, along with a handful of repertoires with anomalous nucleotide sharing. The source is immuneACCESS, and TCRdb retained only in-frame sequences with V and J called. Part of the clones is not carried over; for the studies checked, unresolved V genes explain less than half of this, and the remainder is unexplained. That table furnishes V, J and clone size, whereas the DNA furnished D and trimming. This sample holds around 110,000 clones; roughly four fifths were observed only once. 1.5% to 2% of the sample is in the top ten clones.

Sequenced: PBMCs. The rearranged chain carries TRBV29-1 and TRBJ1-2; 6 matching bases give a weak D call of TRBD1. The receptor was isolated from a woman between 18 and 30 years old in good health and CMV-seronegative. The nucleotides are TGCAGCGTTAGTGAACCTAGGACAGCCCCACCGTCTTATGGCTACACCTTC. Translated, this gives CSVSEPRTAPPSYGYTF.